The 16 T cell receptor beta chains listed next were all sequenced from one sample in a study of T cell responses to AZD1222 COVID-19 vaccine. Sequenced by immunoSEQ multiplex PCR; TCRdb stores in-frame clones only, minus some. The table records 95,000 to 150,000 clones, 85% to 90% of them present only once. Specimen: peripheral blood, collected on day 0 of AZD1222 vaccination. The receptor set was obtained from an adult in good health.

The chain links TRBV6-6 to TRBJ2-2; 14 positions match TRBD2. The CDR3 spans 17 residues. Trimming removed 5 bases from V and 8 bases from J; junction bases left unmatched: 10. CDR1 is MNHNY and CDR2 is SVGAGI in the germline V gene (reference sequence). The CDR3 loop reads CASSRPRLAGGPGELFF. The CDR3, as DNA: TGTGCCAGCAGTCGACCTCGACTAGCGGGGGGGCCAGGGGAGCTGTTTTTT.

This clone was counted a single time. The V call is TRBV7-9, the J call TRBJ1-2; tentatively, D is TRBD1 (5 bases). From germline, CDR1 is SEHNR and CDR2 FQNEAQ (reference sequence). The V end lost 5 bases, the J end lost 0 bases, and 19 bases lay between the germline ends. This CDR3 has 17 amino acids. The CDR3 spells CASSVSTARVSNYGYTF. The CDR3 region has the DNA TGTGCCAGCAGCGTATCGACAGCCCGAGTTTCTAACTATGGCTACACCTTC.

This clone has only one observation. V is TRBV5-1 and J is TRBJ2-3; D is ambiguous. Per the germline V gene, CDR1 is SGHRS and CDR2 is YFSETQ. This CDR3 is built from 11 residues. V was shortened by 3 bases and J by 3 bases, with 2 bases between the two germline ends. This chain's CDR3 is CASSSTDTQYF. DNA of the CDR3: TGCGCCAGCAGCTCAACAGATACGCAGTATTTT.

This clone was counted once. V usage is TRBV6-6 and J usage is TRBJ2-7; D unresolved. The CDR3 sequence is 13 residues long. From germline, CDR1 is MNHNY and CDR2 SVGAGI (reference sequence). The V end lost 0 bases, the J end lost 5 bases, and 8 bases lay between the germline ends. CDR3 in amino acids: CASSYSGVHEQYF. The CDR3 coding sequence is TGTGCCAGCAGTTACTCTGGGGTCCACGAGCAGTACTTC.

The chain combines TRBV3-1 (or the pseudogene TRBV3-2) with TRBJ2-2; no clear D. Trimming took off 4 bases at V and 4 bases at J, with 7 bases between the two ends. From germline, CDR1 is LGHDT and CDR2 YNNKEL (reference sequence). This CDR3 has 13 residues. CDR3 sequence: CASSLRSTGELFF. CDR3 coding DNA: TGTGCCAGCAGCCTCCGCAGCACCGGGGAGCTGTTTTTT.

This rearrangement joins TRBV5-1 to TRBJ2-7; the D is unclear. From germline, CDR1 is SGHRS and CDR2 YFSETQ. CDR3 length equals 15 residues. V was pared by 1 base and J by 2 bases, with 13 bases between. As DNA, the CDR3 is TGCGCCAGCAGCTTGTCCCGGCCATTCCCCTACGAGCAGTACTTC. It encodes CASSLSRPFPYEQYF.

This chain joins TRBV6-2 or TRBV6-3 and TRBJ1-2; weak D call: TRBD1 (6 bases). Germline lookup yields CDR1 MNHEY and CDR2 SVGEGT. Trimming removed 5 bases from V and 8 bases from J, with 18 bases in between. This CDR3 spans 14 amino acids. CDR3 bases: TGTGCCAGCAGTCTCCAAAGGGGGGCGTCGGGCTACACCTTC. This translates into CASSLQRGASGYTF.

The genes are TRBV12-3 or TRBV12-4 and TRBJ2-7; TRBD1 might be the D (6 bases). The CDR3 extends over 13 amino acids. Between the trimmed V and J ends, which lost 1 base and 5 bases, there was a span of 9 bases. The CDR3 reads CASSLGQVHEQYF. The CDR3 bases are TGTGCCAGCAGTTTAGGACAGGTCCACGAGCAGTACTTC.

This clone was recorded a few times. The V call is TRBV6-5, the J call TRBJ2-7; D is unclear. CDR3 size: 13 residues. Germline values: CDR1 MNHEY, CDR2 SVGAGI. The V gene lost 7 bases and the J gene lost 5 bases, with 15 bases spanning the gap. CDR3 amino acids: CASTPDVGHEQYF. The CDR3 nucleotides are TGTGCCAGCACTCCTGACGTAGGCCACGAGCAGTACTTC.

This clone was found a few times. CDR3 sequence (DNA): TGTGCCAGCAGGCTAGCGAATGAGCAGTTCTTC. Translated: CASRLANEQFF. V gene TRBV2 combines with J gene TRBJ2-1, with D possibly being TRBD2 (6 bases). V gave up 6 bases and J gave up 7 bases, with 7 bases separating them. Germline V gene sequence: CDR1 SNHLY, CDR2 FYNNEI. The CDR3 has 11 residues.

This chain joins TRBV29-1 and TRBJ2-1; D might be TRBD2 (6 bases). The CDR3 contains 14 residues. The V gene's germline CDR1 is SQVTM and CDR2 ANQGSEA. V shed 4 bases and J shed 4 bases, with 14 bases lying between them. Here the CDR3 reads CSVGVSSVYNEQFF. The DNA of the CDR3 is TGCAGCGTTGGAGTGTCTAGCGTATACAATGAGCAGTTCTTC.

The gene calls are TRBV10-2 and TRBJ1-2; D not certain. Germline lookup yields CDR1 WSHSY and CDR2 SAAADI. Deletions cut 4 bases from V and 2 bases from J, with 5 bases between. This CDR3 comprises 12 residues. The CDR3 DNA sequence: TGCGCCAGCAGTGGAGGGAACTATGGCTACACCTTC. This gives the protein CASSGGNYGYTF.

This sequence joins TRBV12-3 or TRBV12-4 and TRBJ1-2; 7 bases fit TRBD1. V lost 5 bases to trimming and J lost 11 bases; unmatched junction nucleotides: 8. This CDR3 has 12 amino acids. CDR3 in amino acids: CASSRQRQGYTF. The CDR3 DNA reads TGTGCCAGCAGTAGACAAAGACAGGGATACACCTTC.

This rearrangement joins TRBV9 to TRBJ2-1; possibly TRBD2 for D (5 bases). The V gene lost 0 bases and the J gene lost 5 bases, with 12 bases spanning the gap. CDR1 SGDLS and CDR2 YYNGEE come from the germline V gene. The CDR3 runs to 15 residues. The CDR3 loop reads CASSVESGQNNEQFF. The CDR3 bases are TGTGCCAGCAGCGTAGAAAGCGGCCAGAACAATGAGCAGTTCTTC.

CDR3 in DNA: TGTGCCAGCGTCCAGGGAAGGGGGAACACTGAAGCTTTCTTT. This codes for CASVQGRGNTEAFF. V usage is TRBV2 and J usage is TRBJ1-1, with D perhaps TRBD1 (5 bases). The CDR3 is made up of 14 amino acids. V lost 8 bases to trimming and J lost 1 base, with 14 bases between them. Germline V gives CDR1 SNHLY, CDR2 FYNNEI.

The chain joins TRBV5-6 to TRBJ2-2; no clear D gene. The CDR3 is made up of 14 amino acids. V was pared by 0 bases and J by 13 bases, with 16 bases between. CDR1 and CDR2 from the germline V gene are SGHDT and YYEEEE. The CDR3 sequence: CASSLDRRNTGLFF. CDR3 nucleotide sequence: TGTGCCAGCAGCTTGGACCGCCGAAATACGGGGCTGTTTTTT.